Following are 14 T cell receptor beta chains from one sample sequenced in a study of CD8 T cells in Susac syndrome. Random hexamers primed reverse transcription of about 0.45 to 1 ug RNA. A single record per CDR3 protein comes from TCRdb applying MiXCR to the immunoSEQ multiplex PCR reads. Of around 200,000 distinct CDR3 sequences in the sample, just under 95% are singletons; the top ten hold around 0.16%. The sample was CD8+ T cells from PBMCs. All receptors come from a human donor with Susac syndrome.

The chain joins TRBV2 to TRBJ1-2; TRBD1 matches 8 bases. CDR1 SNHLY and CDR2 FYNNEI come from the germline V gene. This CDR3 comprises 13 residues. V gave up 4 bases and J gave up 8 bases; unmatched junction bases: 6. The CDR3 DNA reads as TGTGCCAGCAGTGCGACAGGGGCTAGCGGCTACACCTTC. Translating it yields CASSATGASGYTF.

This chain uses TRBV12-3 or TRBV12-4 with TRBJ2-5; 9 nucleotides align to TRBD2. J gave up 2 bases and V 6 bases, and 7 bases lay outside the gene matches. The CDR3 consists of 15 residues. CDR3 sequence reads: CASSRTSAVQETQYF. The CDR3 coding sequence is TGTGCCAGCAGCCGGACTAGCGCAGTACAAGAGACCCAGTACTTC.

The chain couples TRBV5-6 to TRBJ2-7; TRBD1 is a possible D gene (5 bases). Germline-derived CDR1 and CDR2 are SGHDT and YYEEEE. Trimming removed 3 bases at V and 2 bases at J, with 12 bases between. This CDR3 is 14 amino acids long. The CDR3 coding sequence is TGTGCCAGCAGCTCCACAGGAGTCGCCTACGAGCAGTACTTC. Translated, it gives CASSSTGVAYEQYF.

The chain joins TRBV4-1 to TRBJ2-1; D gene ambiguous. The ends were cut back, 3 bases at V and 3 bases at J, with 12 bases in the middle. The germline CDR1 and CDR2 sequences are MGHRA and YSYEKL. This CDR3 has 15 residues. Here the CDR3 reads CASSQATSGYNEQFF. DNA of the CDR3: TGCGCCAGCAGCCAGGCAACAAGTGGCTACAATGAGCAGTTCTTC.

The chain carries TRBV5-1 and TRBJ2-7; a weak D match, TRBD1 (6 bases). Germline-derived CDR1 and CDR2 are SGHRS and YFSETQ. The CDR3 runs 15 residues. V was cut by 1 base and J by 0 bases, with 11 bases left in between. CDR3 amino acids: CASSLLQGLSYEQYF. CDR3 nucleotide sequence: TGCGCCAGCAGCTTGTTACAGGGCCTCTCCTACGAGCAGTACTTC.

The chain employs TRBV5-6 and TRBJ2-1; maybe TRBD1 (6 bases). Germline CDR1 reads SGHDT; CDR2 reads YYEEEE. The V end was cut by 4 bases, the J end by 4 bases, with 15 bases between. CDR3 length: 15 amino acids. CDR3 DNA sequence: TGTGCCAGCAGCCGGGGCACAGGGTGGTACAATGAGCAGTTCTTC. This encodes CASSRGTGWYNEQFF.

The V gene is TRBV3-1, the J gene TRBJ1-4; weak D call: TRBD1 (6 bases). This CDR3 comprises 16 residues. Germline CDR1 and CDR2: LGHDT and YNNKEL (reference sequence). V gave up 0 bases and J gave up 8 bases, with 16 bases separating them. This CDR3 is CASSQEASGRGEKLFF. The CDR3, as DNA: TGTGCCAGCAGCCAAGAGGCCTCGGGCAGGGGCGAAAAACTGTTTTTT.

This chain links TRBV20-1 with TRBJ2-3; 8 bases agree with TRBD2. Germline CDR1 is DFQATT and CDR2 is SNEGSKA (reference sequence). This CDR3 is 16 amino acids long. After removal of 3 bases from V and 2 bases from J, the junction contained 10 bases not matched to a gene. The CDR3 coding sequence is TGCAGTGCTAGTGGATTCCATAGCGGGGACACAGATACGCAGTATTTT. The encoded protein is CSASGFHSGDTDTQYF.

The rearrangement links TRBV6-5 to TRBJ2-1; TRBD1 matches at 9 bases. CDR1 and CDR2 (germline): MNHEY, SVGAGI. After removal of 6 bases from V and 10 bases from J, the junction contained 13 bases not matched to a gene. The CDR3 runs to 15 residues. The CDR3 spells CASRQSGQGLKEQFF. In DNA form, the CDR3 reads TGTGCCAGCAGACAATCGGGACAGGGACTGAAGGAGCAGTTCTTC.

CDR3 amino acids: CSAMNGVGQPQHF. The CDR3 region has the DNA TGCAGTGCTATGAACGGGGTTGGTCAGCCCCAGCATTTT. The rearrangement links TRBV20-1 to TRBJ1-5, with no clear D. The CDR3 extends over 13 amino acids. Trimming left V 4 bases short and J 6 bases short, with 13 bases between. Germline assignment: CDR1 DFQATT and CDR2 SNEGSKA (reference sequence).

This rearrangement joins TRBV20-1 to TRBJ2-1; 8 bases map to TRBD2. The germline CDR1 and CDR2 sequences are DFQATT and SNEGSKA (reference sequence). The J segment lost 8 bases and the V segment lost 6 bases, leaving 15 bases of the junction unmatched. CDR3 length: 15 amino acids. The CDR3 nucleotides read TGCAGTGCGGTCCCCGGGGGGGGCCCGAGCCATGAGCAGTTCTTC. Protein product: CSAVPGGGPSHEQFF.

This sequence joins TRBV29-1 and TRBJ2-1, with 7 bases that match TRBD2. CDR1 and CDR2 (germline): SQVTM, ANQGSEA. Trimming at V came to 4 bases and at J to 0 bases, leaving 9 bases not matched to a gene. The CDR3 has 16 residues. DNA of the CDR3: TGCAGCGTTGTGGGGCTCGGCGGGAGCTCCTACAATGAGCAGTTCTTC. This sequence encodes CSVVGLGGSSYNEQFF.

This rearrangement joins TRBV2 to TRBJ2-1; 11 bases agree with TRBD2. CDR1 is SNHLY and CDR2 is FYNNEI in the germline V gene. The CDR3 runs to 20 residues. V was pared by 1 base and J by 0 bases, with 11 bases of the junction left unmatched. The CDR3 DNA sequence: TGTGCCAGCAGTGAAGTTAATAGCGGGAGGGCCCTCGGCTCCTACAATGAGCAGTTCTTC. Its translation is CASSEVNSGRALGSYNEQFF.

CDR3 DNA sequence: TGCGCCAGCAGCATAGTCAATGAGCAGTTCTTC. Translation: CASSIVNEQFF. V usage is TRBV5-1 and J usage is TRBJ2-1; no clear D. Trimming removed 4 bases at V and 6 bases at J, with 5 bases between. Germline V CDR1 and CDR2: SGHRS, YFSETQ. There are 11 residues in the CDR3.